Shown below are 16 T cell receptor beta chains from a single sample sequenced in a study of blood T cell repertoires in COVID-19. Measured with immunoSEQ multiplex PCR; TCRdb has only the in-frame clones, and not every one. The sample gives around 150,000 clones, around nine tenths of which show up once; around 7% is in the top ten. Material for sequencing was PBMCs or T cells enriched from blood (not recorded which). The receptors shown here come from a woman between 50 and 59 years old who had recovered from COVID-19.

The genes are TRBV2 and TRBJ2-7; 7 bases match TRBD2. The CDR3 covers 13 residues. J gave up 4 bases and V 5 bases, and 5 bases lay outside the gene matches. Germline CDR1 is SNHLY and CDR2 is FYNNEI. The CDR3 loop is CASSSGDGYEQYF. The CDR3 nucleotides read TGTGCCAGCAGTAGCGGGGACGGGTACGAGCAGTACTTC.

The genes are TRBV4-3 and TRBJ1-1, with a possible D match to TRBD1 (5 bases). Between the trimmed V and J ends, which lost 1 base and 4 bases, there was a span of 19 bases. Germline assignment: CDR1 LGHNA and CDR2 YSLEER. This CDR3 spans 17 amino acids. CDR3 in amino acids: CASSQGPRASLGTEAFF. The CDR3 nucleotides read TGCGCCAGCAGCCAAGGTCCCAGGGCCTCGCTTGGCACTGAAGCTTTCTTT.

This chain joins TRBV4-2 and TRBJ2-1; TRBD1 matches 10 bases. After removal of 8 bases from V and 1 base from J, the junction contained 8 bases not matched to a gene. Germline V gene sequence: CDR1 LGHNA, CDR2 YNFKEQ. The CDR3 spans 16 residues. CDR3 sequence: CASGGQGGGSYNEQFF. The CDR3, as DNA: TGTGCCAGCGGCGGACAGGGGGGGGGTTCCTACAATGAGCAGTTCTTC.

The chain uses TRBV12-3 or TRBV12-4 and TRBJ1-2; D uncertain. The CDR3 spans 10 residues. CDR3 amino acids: CATWYYGYTF. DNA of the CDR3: TGTGCTACATGGTACTATGGCTACACCTTC.

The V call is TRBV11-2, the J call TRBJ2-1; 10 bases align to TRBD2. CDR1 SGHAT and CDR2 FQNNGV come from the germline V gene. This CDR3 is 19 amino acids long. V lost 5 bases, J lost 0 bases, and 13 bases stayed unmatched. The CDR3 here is CASSPDARAGGPSYNEQFF. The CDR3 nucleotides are TGTGCCAGCAGCCCCGACGCGCGAGCGGGGGGGCCCTCCTACAATGAGCAGTTCTTC.

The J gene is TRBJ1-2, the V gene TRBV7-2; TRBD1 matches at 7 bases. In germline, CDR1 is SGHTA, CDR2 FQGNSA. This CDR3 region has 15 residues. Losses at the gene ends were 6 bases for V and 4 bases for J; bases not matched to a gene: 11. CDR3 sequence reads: CASRGQDRELYGYTF. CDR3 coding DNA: TGTGCCAGCAGGGGACAAGACAGGGAGCTCTATGGCTACACCTTC.

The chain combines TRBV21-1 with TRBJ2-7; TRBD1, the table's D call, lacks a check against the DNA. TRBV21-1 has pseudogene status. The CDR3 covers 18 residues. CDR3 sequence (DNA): TGTGCCAGCAGCAAATGGCCCCTGGGAGGGACAGGGGCGTACGAGCAGTACTTC. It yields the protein CASSKWPLGGTGAYEQYF.

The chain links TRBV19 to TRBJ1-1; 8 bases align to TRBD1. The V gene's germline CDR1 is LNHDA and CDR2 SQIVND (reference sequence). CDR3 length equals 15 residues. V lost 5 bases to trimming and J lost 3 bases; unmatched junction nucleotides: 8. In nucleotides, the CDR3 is TGTGCCAGTAGTTCCGGACAGGGAGGGGACACTGAAGCTTTCTTT. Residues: CASSSGQGGDTEAFF.

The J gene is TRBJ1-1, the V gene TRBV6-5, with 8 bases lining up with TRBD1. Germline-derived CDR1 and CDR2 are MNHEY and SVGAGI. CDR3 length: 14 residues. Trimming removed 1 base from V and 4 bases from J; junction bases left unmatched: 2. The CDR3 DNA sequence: TGTGCCAGCAGTTACTTCACAGGGGGCACTGAAGCTTTCTTT. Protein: CASSYFTGGTEAFF.

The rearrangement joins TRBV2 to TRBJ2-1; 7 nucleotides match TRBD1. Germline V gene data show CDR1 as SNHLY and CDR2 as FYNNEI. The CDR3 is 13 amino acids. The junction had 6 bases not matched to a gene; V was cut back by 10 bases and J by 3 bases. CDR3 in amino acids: CATSGQFYNEQFF. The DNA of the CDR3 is TGTGCCACTTCGGGACAGTTCTACAATGAGCAGTTCTTC. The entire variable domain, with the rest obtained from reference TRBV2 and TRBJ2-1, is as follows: EPEVTQTPSHQVTQMGQEVILRCVPISNHLYFYWYRQILGQKVEFLVSFYNNEISEKSEIFDDQFSVERPDGSNFTLKIRSTKLEDSAMYFCATSGQFYNEQFFGPGTRLTVL.

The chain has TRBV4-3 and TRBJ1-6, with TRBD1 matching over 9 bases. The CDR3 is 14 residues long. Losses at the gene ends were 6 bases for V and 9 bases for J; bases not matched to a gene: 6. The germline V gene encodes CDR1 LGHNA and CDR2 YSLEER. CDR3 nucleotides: TGCGCCAGCAGATCAGGACAGGGGATTTCACCCCTCCACTTT. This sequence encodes CASRSGQGISPLHF.

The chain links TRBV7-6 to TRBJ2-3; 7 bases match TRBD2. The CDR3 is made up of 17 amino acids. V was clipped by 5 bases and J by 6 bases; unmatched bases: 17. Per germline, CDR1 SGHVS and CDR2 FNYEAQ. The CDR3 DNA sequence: TGTGCCAGCAGCACCCCCTGGGGGGGGACGACCCCGGATACGCAGTATTTT. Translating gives CASSTPWGGTTPDTQYF.

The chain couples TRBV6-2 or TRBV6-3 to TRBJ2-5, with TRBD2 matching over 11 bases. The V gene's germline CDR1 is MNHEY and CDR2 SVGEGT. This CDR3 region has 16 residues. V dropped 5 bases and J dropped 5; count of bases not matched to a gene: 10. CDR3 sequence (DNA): TGTGCCAGCAGTCCCTACTTAGCGGGGGGGCAGGAGACCCAGTACTTC. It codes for CASSPYLAGGQETQYF.

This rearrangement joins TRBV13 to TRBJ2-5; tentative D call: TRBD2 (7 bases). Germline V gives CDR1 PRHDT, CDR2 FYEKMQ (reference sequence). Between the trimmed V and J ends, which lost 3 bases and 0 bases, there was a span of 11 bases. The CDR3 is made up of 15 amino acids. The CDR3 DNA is TGTGCCAGCAGCTTGGGGGGGCAATACCAAGAGACCCAGTACTTC. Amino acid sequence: CASSLGGQYQETQYF.

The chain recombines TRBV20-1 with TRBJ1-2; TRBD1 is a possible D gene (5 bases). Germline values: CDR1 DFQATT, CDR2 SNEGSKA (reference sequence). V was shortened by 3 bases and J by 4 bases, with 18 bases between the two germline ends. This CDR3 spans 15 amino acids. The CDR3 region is CSASTSPQGTYGYTF. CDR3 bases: TGCAGTGCTAGTACCTCCCCCCAGGGTACCTATGGCTACACCTTC.

This chain's CDR3 is CASSQDGLALETQYF. The CDR3, as DNA: TGTGCCAGCAGCCAAGATGGTCTAGCGTTGGAGACCCAGTACTTC. This chain links TRBV4-2 with TRBJ2-5; possible D gene TRBD2, 6 bases. This CDR3 is built from 15 residues. Trimming removed 0 bases from V and 5 bases from J, with 13 bases in between. Germline V gene data show CDR1 as LGHNA and CDR2 as YNFKEQ.